This T cell receptor (beta chain) was captured by sequencing in a study of early T cells in non-severe SARS-CoV-2 infection. Study-level information: Sequencing targeted bulk RNA from unsorted whole blood, leaving chains unpaired.

Using its own MiXCR run on the 5' RACE reads, TCRdb lists one record per CDR3 protein. The sample shows some 45,000 distinct CDR3 sequences, roughly 7% of them seen only once. A few counts support this clonotype. This TCR came from an adult who was a healthcare worker with PCR-confirmed SARS-CoV-2 infection or an uninfected control (not recorded which). The source material was whole blood.

The CDR3 nucleotides read TGCGCCAGCAGCATTGGCGGTCAGGGGACAGATACGCAGTATTTT. As protein: CASSIGGQGTDTQYF. The gene calls are TRBV5-1 and TRBJ2-3, with a tentative D call TRBD1 (6 bases). V was shortened by 4 bases and J by 3 bases, with 15 bases between the two germline ends. The CDR3 is made up of 15 amino acids. Germline assignment: CDR1 SGHRS and CDR2 YFSETQ.